This T cell receptor beta chain was obtained from a study of cytomegalovirus exposure and HLA in healthy donors. TCRdb keeps only in-frame clones here, not all; method: immunoSEQ multiplex PCR. The table has approximately 150,000 clones, around nine tenths seen once; the top ten hold more than 1.3%. The V end lost 0 bases, the J end lost 1 base, and 5 bases lay between the germline ends. There are 13 residues in the CDR3. Germline CDR1 and CDR2: SGHNT and YYREEE (reference sequence). Concerning this clone: Antigen specificity is unknown.

Study results and caveats: Across donors, most TCRs were seen rarely, yet some public ones were widespread.

The TCR sequence derives from a woman between 25 and 40 years old in good health and CMV-seronegative. The chain links TRBV5-4 to TRBJ2-7; D is unclear. The sequencing sample was made of PBMCs. The CDR3 DNA reads TGTGCCAGCAGCTTGGCGACTTCCTACGAGCAGTACTTC. This codes for CASSLATSYEQYF.